This T cell receptor (beta chain) emerged from a study of T cell changes during pregnancy in multiple sclerosis. Per the germline V gene, CDR1 is SEHNR and CDR2 is FQNEAQ (reference sequence). The CDR3 sequence is 16 residues long. Trimming took off 2 bases at V and 5 bases at J, with 18 bases between the two ends. Here immunoSEQ multiplex PCR was the method, and the copy in TCRdb shows in-frame clones only, minus some. The sample includes roughly 99,000 clones, around 90% of them seen just once. The sequence came from a female donor in good health, enrolled as a control in a pregnancy study. V and J are TRBV7-9 and TRBJ2-5; unclear D gene. The sample in question was peripheral blood, obtained after pregnancy. The CDR3 protein is CASSLYQMRGEETQYF. CDR3 coding DNA: TGTGCCAGCAGCTTATATCAGATGAGAGGAGAGGAGACCCAGTACTTC.